Sequencing of this T cell receptor (beta chain) was carried out in a study of spatial heterogeneity in lung cancer. Single TCR cDNA molecules each had their own unique molecular identifier. One entry per CDR3 protein results from TCRdb running MiXCR on the 5' RACE reads. Seen here are about 36,000 distinct CDR3 sequences, under 8.5% observed once, and the top ten hold 25% to 30%. Time point indicated: sample taken at primary tumor resection. Without sorting, whole RNA was sequenced from tumor, nontumor lung or frozen PBMC. The CDR3 spans 14 residues. With 0 bases removed from V and 4 bases from J, the gap between germline ends came to 8 bases. Per germline, CDR1 LGHNA and CDR2 YSLEER. This clonotype has a count of ten or more.

V is TRBV4-3 and J is TRBJ2-3; D could derive from TRBD1 or TRBD2 (5 bases each). This clonotype was sampled from a female donor with early-stage non-small cell lung cancer. Sequenced here: PBMCs, sampled at surgery. CDR3 bases: TGCGCCAGCAGCCAAGAAATGGGGGCAGATACGCAGTATTTT. This codes for CASSQEMGADTQYF.